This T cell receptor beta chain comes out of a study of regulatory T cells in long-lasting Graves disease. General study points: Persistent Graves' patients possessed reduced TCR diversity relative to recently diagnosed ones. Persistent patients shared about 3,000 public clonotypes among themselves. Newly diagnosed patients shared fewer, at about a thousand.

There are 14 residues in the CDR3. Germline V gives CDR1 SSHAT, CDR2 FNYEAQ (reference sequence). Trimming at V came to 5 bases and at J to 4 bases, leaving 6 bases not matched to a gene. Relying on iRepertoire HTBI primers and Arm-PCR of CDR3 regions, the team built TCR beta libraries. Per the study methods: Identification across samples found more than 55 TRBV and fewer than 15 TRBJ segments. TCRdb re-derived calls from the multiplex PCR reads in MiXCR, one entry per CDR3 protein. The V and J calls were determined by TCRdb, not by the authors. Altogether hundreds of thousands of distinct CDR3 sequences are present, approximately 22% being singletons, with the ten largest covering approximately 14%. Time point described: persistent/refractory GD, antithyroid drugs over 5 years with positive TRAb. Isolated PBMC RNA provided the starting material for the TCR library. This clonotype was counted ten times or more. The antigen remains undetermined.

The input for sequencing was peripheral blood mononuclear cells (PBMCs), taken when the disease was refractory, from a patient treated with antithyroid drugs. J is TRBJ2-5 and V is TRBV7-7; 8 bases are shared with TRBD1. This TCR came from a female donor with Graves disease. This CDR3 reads CASSRRDRIETQYF. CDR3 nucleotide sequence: TGTGCCAGCAGCCGACGGGACAGGATAGAGACCCAGTACTTC.